One T cell receptor (beta chain) is described in this entry. The antigen is undetermined. The sample belongs to a study of T cells in Graves' hyperthyroidism and ophthalmopathy. General observations from the study: Before onset, ophthalmopathy was predicted by the model a median about six months earlier. Blood also held most thyroid clonotypes expanded beyond 0.001.

CDR1 is GTSNPN and CDR2 is SVGIG in the germline V gene (reference sequence). CDR3 length equals 16 residues. The V end lost 8 bases, the J end lost 7 bases, and 29 bases lay between the germline ends. Lactation, pregnancy, other autoimmune disease or uncontrolled infection led to exclusion of patients. The diagnostic basis comprised clinical symptoms, serum thyroxine and TRAb, thyroid ultrasound and orbital computed tomography. RNA transcripts provided the source from which TCR beta CDR3 regions were amplified. TCR CDR3 regions were first amplified by RT-PCR with HTBI primers. TCRdb recomputed calls from the multiplex PCR reads with MiXCR, one row per CDR3 protein. The sample yields around 340,000 distinct CDR3 sequences, around 20% seen once.

Material: blood. This clonotype was obtained from a woman in her forties or fifties with Graves' hyperthyroidism. This chain connects TRBV30 to TRBJ1-2, with D perhaps TRBD1 (5 bases). The CDR3 loop is CASSLVPGPGPGGYTF. DNA of the CDR3: TGTGCCAGCAGCTTGGTACCGGGCCCGGGGCCGGGTGGCTACACCTTC.